A single sample gave rise to the 9 T cell receptor beta chains below, sequenced in a study of shared clonotypes between healthy human individuals. The repertoire was sequenced with immunoSEQ multiplex PCR; TCRdb's copy has only in-frame clones and lacks some. This sample yields some 2,500,000 clones, of which 80% to 95% are seen a single time; 0.37% belongs to the top ten. Sequenced: naive CD4+ T cells from PBMCs. Subset noted: CD45RA+ positively selected. The receptors were gathered from a man aged 18 to 29 in good health. Some clones in this sample may be carry-over from other donors' samples.

A single count supports this clone. V gene TRBV28 combines with J gene TRBJ2-7; possibly TRBD1 for D (5 bases). The CDR3 spans 15 residues. Germline CDR1 is MDHEN and CDR2 is SYDVKM. V was shortened by 4 bases and J by 5 bases, with 18 bases between the two germline ends. CDR3 protein: CASSSHALGRDEQYF. In DNA form, the CDR3 reads TGTGCCAGCAGTTCACATGCATTGGGGCGAGACGAGCAGTACTTC.

This clone was observed a handful of times. This CDR3 is also generated by other DNA sequences in the sample. The chain combines TRBV5-4 with TRBJ1-1, with a tentative D call TRBD1 (5 bases). Per the germline V gene, CDR1 is SGHNT and CDR2 is YYREEE (reference sequence). This CDR3 is 13 amino acids long. The ends were cut back, 0 bases at V and 3 bases at J, with 6 bases in the middle. CDR3 sequence reads: CASSLVGDTEAFF. The CDR3 region has the DNA TGTGCCAGCAGCTTGGTGGGGGACACTGAAGCTTTCTTT.

The CDR3 here is CASSPNDNPVNTEAFF. The CDR3 nucleotides read TGTGCCAGCAGTCCGAACGACAACCCAGTGAACACTGAAGCTTTCTTT. The chain combines TRBV28 with TRBJ1-1, with unresolved D. From germline, CDR1 is MDHEN and CDR2 SYDVKM. The CDR3 loop spans 16 amino acids. The ends were cut back, 5 bases at V and 0 bases at J, with 16 bases in the middle.

The gene calls are TRBV29-1 and TRBJ1-1; tentatively, D is TRBD1 (5 bases). Looked up from germline, CDR1 is SQVTM and CDR2 is ANQGSEA. Trimming took off 7 bases at V and 1 base at J, with 10 bases between the two ends. CDR3 size: 12 residues. The CDR3 protein is CSAGGGNTEAFF. The CDR3 coding sequence is TGCAGCGCCGGGGGGGGGAACACTGAAGCTTTCTTT.

The sample holds one count of this clone. The chain has TRBV29-1 and TRBJ2-1; 13 bases are a match to TRBD2. The germline CDR1 and CDR2 sequences are SQVTM and ANQGSEA. This CDR3 has 17 residues. Trimming at V came to 7 bases and at J to 0 bases, leaving 9 bases not matched to a gene. This chain's CDR3 is CSARTSGSTDSYNEQFF. DNA for the CDR3: TGCAGCGCCCGGACTAGCGGGAGCACAGACTCCTACAATGAGCAGTTCTTC.

The chain carries TRBV30 and TRBJ2-1; 13 positions agree with TRBD2. The CDR3 spans 14 residues. The J segment lost 15 bases and the V segment lost 2 bases, leaving 10 bases of the junction unmatched. The germline CDR1 and CDR2 sequences are GTSNPN and SVGIG (reference sequence). The CDR3 DNA sequence: TGTGCCTGGAGTAACCCGGGACTAGCGGGATATCGGTTCTTC. Translating it yields CAWSNPGLAGYRFF.

The rearrangement uses TRBV4-1 and TRBJ2-1, with 9 bases lining up with TRBD2. CDR1 and CDR2 (germline): MGHRA, YSYEKL. V was pared by 5 bases and J by 6 bases, with 14 bases of the junction left unmatched. The CDR3 consists of 17 residues. CDR3 sequence (DNA): TGCGCCAGCAGCGGACCAAGGTCGGGACTAGCCCTCAATGAGCAGTTCTTC. This encodes CASSGPRSGLALNEQFF.

This chain connects TRBV6-5 to TRBJ2-1; the match to TRBD1 covers 8 bases. The CDR3 is made up of 16 amino acids. V was clipped by 2 bases and J by 8 bases; unmatched bases: 11. Germline CDR1 MNHEY, CDR2 SVGAGI. The DNA of the CDR3 is TGTGCCAGCAGTTACCCCGGACAGGGTAGGGGGCATGAGCAGTTCTTC. It is translated as CASSYPGQGRGHEQFF.

This chain joins TRBV7-9 and TRBJ2-2; a weak D match, TRBD2 (5 bases). V gave up 5 bases and J gave up 6 bases, with 10 bases separating them. In germline, CDR1 is SEHNR, CDR2 FQNEAQ (reference sequence). This CDR3 is built from 13 residues. CDR3 in DNA: TGTGCCAGCAGCCAAACTAGATCCGGGGAGCTGTTTTTT. Amino acid sequence: CASSQTRSGELFF.